One sample yielded the 11 T cell receptor beta chains listed below, sequenced in a study of cytomegalovirus exposure and HLA in healthy donors. Sequenced by immunoSEQ multiplex PCR; TCRdb stores in-frame clones only, minus some. The sample includes over 200,000 clones, around 86% of them seen just once. The sequencing sample was made of PBMCs. All receptors derive from a woman aged 18 to 35 in good health and CMV-seropositive.

The gene calls are TRBV28 and TRBJ1-1; TRBD1 matches at 7 bases. Germline values: CDR1 MDHEN, CDR2 SYDVKM. The junction had 7 bases not matched to a gene; V was cut back by 5 bases and J by 4 bases. This CDR3 spans 14 amino acids. CDR3 nucleotide sequence: TGTGCCAGCAGTCCCGACAGGGATGGCACTGAAGCTTTCTTT. Amino acid sequence: CASSPDRDGTEAFF.

This clone was counted only a few times. This chain joins TRBV28 and TRBJ1-2; tentative D call: TRBD1 (5 bases). The V end lost 7 bases, the J end lost 1 base, and 13 bases lay between the germline ends. Germline CDR1 is MDHEN and CDR2 is SYDVKM. CDR3 length equals 14 residues. CDR3 residues: CASISAGVNYGYTF. The CDR3 nucleotides read TGTGCCAGCATTTCCGCGGGGGTTAACTATGGCTACACCTTC.

The chain is built from TRBV5-6 and TRBJ2-4; the match to TRBD2 covers 10 bases. Germline lookup yields CDR1 SGHDT and CDR2 YYEEEE. The CDR3 sequence is 18 residues long. V shed 3 bases and J 0 bases; nucleotides not matched to a gene: 9. CDR3 in amino acids: CASSWMVAGGRAKNIQYF. Written as DNA, the CDR3 is TGTGCCAGCAGCTGGATGGTAGCGGGAGGACGAGCCAAAAACATTCAGTACTTC.

This rearrangement joins TRBV27 to TRBJ2-7, with a tentative D call TRBD1 (5 bases). Germline CDR1 is MNHEY and CDR2 is SMNVEV (reference sequence). Deletions cut 4 bases from V and 0 bases from J, with 10 bases between. This CDR3 has 14 amino acids. This chain's CDR3 is CASSYRLGSYEQYF. DNA of the CDR3: TGTGCCAGCAGTTACAGGCTTGGCTCCTACGAGCAGTACTTC.

The chain has TRBV9 and TRBJ2-1; TRBD2 aligns across 7 bases. This CDR3 region has 15 residues. V lost 2 bases to trimming and J lost 6 bases; unmatched junction nucleotides: 8. The germline gives CDR1 SGDLS, CDR2 YYNGEE. CDR3 in amino acids: CASSVSGTTFNEQFF. CDR3 nucleotides: TGTGCCAGCAGCGTCTCCGGGACTACCTTCAATGAGCAGTTCTTC.

The chain links TRBV4-1 to TRBJ2-5; 12 nucleotides align to TRBD1. Germline lookup yields CDR1 MGHRA and CDR2 YSYEKL. V dropped 0 bases and J dropped 5; count of bases not matched to a gene: 16. The CDR3 has 20 residues. This chain's CDR3 is CASSQERDRGRGSEWETQYF. DNA for the CDR3: TGCGCCAGCAGCCAAGAACGGGACAGGGGGCGAGGATCGGAGTGGGAGACCCAGTACTTC.

V is TRBV18 and J is TRBJ2-7; 9 positions match TRBD1. The CDR3 is 13 amino acids. The germline gives CDR1 KGHSH, CDR2 LQKENI. V lost 1 base to trimming and J lost 6 bases; unmatched junction nucleotides: 1. The CDR3 DNA follows: TGTGCCAGCTCACCACAGGACAGGGGCGAGCAGTACTTC. Translation: CASSPQDRGEQYF.

CDR3 in amino acids: CASSPDQRETQYF. CDR3 in DNA: TGTGCCAGCAGCCCGGACCAGCGGGAGACCCAGTACTTC. This chain links TRBV7-9 with TRBJ2-5, with a possible D match to TRBD2 (5 bases). The V gene lost 5 bases and the J gene lost 5 bases, with 12 bases spanning the gap. Germline values: CDR1 SEHNR, CDR2 FQNEAQ (reference sequence). The CDR3 loop spans 13 amino acids. Full variable domain (outside the CDR3, taken from reference TRBV7-9 and TRBJ2-5): DTGVSQNPRHKITKRGQNVTFRCDPISEHNRLYWYRQTLGQGPEFLTYFQNEAQLEKSRLLSDRFSAERPKGSFSTLEIQRTEQGDSAMYLCASSPDQRETQYFGPGTRLLVL.

This sequence joins TRBV19 and TRBJ2-7, with 8 nucleotides matching TRBD1. After removal of 5 bases from V and 5 bases from J, the junction contained 8 bases not matched to a gene. The CDR3 is made up of 14 amino acids. Per the germline V gene, CDR1 is LNHDA and CDR2 is SQIVND (reference sequence). This CDR3 is CASSRQGQEDEQYF. In DNA form, the CDR3 reads TGTGCCAGTAGTCGACAGGGGCAAGAGGACGAGCAGTACTTC.

The rearrangement links TRBV4-1 to TRBJ1-4, with TRBD1 matching 9 bases. This CDR3 comprises 15 residues. Germline CDR1 and CDR2: MGHRA and YSYEKL. Trimming at V came to 0 bases and at J to 10 bases, leaving 6 bases not matched to a gene. CDR3 sequence reads: CASSQEDRGSGKLFF. CDR3 DNA: TGCGCCAGCAGCCAAGAGGACAGGGGCTCGGGAAAACTGTTTTTT.

The chain recombines TRBV5-4 with TRBJ1-5; D unresolved. Germline CDR1 SGHNT, CDR2 YYREEE (reference sequence). The V end lost 4 bases, the J end lost 8 bases, and 13 bases lay between the germline ends. The CDR3 loop spans 13 amino acids. In DNA, the CDR3 is TGTGCCAGCAGCCTGACACCCAAGAAGCCCCAGCATTTT. Its translation: CASSLTPKKPQHF. The variable domain in full, completed from reference TRBV5-4 and TRBJ1-5, reads ETGVTQSPTHLIKTRGQQVTLRCSSQSGHNTVSWYQQALGQGPQFIFQYYREEENGRGNFPPRFSGLQFPNYSSELNVNALELDDSALYLCASSLTPKKPQHFGDGTRLSIL.